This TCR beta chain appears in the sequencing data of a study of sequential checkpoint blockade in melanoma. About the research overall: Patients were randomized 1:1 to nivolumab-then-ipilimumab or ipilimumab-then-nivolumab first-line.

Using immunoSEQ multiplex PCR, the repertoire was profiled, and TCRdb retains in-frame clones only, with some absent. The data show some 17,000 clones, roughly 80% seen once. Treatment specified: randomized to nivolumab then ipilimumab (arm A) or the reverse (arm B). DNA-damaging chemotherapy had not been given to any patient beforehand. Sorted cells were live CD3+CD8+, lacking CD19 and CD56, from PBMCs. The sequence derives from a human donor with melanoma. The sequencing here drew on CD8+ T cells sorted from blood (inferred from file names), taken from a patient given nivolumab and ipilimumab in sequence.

CDR3: CASSDTGTGGDEQFF. The DNA of the CDR3 is TGTGCCAGCAGTGACACCGGGACAGGGGGAGACGAGCAGTTCTTC. The chain links TRBV2 to TRBJ2-1; 11 bases map to TRBD1. The CDR3 consists of 15 residues. Germline assignment: CDR1 SNHLY and CDR2 FYNNEI. J gave up 10 bases and V 3 bases, and 8 bases lay outside the gene matches.